A single T cell receptor (beta chain) is shown here with its context. This table comes from immunoSEQ multiplex PCR, and its TCRdb copy is limited to in-frame clones, with some not included. The data contain 250,000 to 400,000 clones, 87% of them singletons. It was the roughly 130-subject validation cohort, separate from the approximately 700-subject first cohort, to which the donors belonged. This specimen comes from a study of cytomegalovirus exposure and HLA in healthy donors. Germline V gene lookup returns CDR1 LGHNA and CDR2 YSLEER. CDR3 size: 16 residues. V lost 2 bases, J lost 0 bases, and 14 bases lay in between.

The specimen sequenced was PBMCs. The sequence was obtained from a woman aged 25 to 39 in good health and CMV-seropositive. V and J are TRBV4-3 and TRBJ2-7, with D perhaps matching TRBD1 (7 bases). The CDR3 loop is CASSQSRGDPSYEQYF. The CDR3 region has the DNA TGCGCCAGCAGCCAATCCAGGGGGGATCCCTCCTACGAGCAGTACTTC.